These 25 T cell receptor beta chains share one sample of origin, sequenced in a study of blood T cell repertoires in COVID-19. Clones were sequenced by immunoSEQ multiplex PCR, and TCRdb holds only the in-frame ones, with some missing. The repertoire holds about 15,000 clones, roughly 89% seen once, with approximately 25% in the top ten. Sample: peripheral blood. The receptors shown here come from a man between 60 and 75 years old with acute or convalescent COVID-19.

This chain joins TRBV7-3 and TRBJ2-2; 10 positions match TRBD2. Germline V gene sequence: CDR1 SGHTA, CDR2 FQGTGA. J was trimmed by 1 base and V by 0 bases; bases with no gene match: 2. The CDR3 loop spans 17 amino acids. The CDR3 region has the DNA TGTGCCAGCAGCTTAACTAGCGGGGGGTGGAACACCGGGGAGCTGTTTTTT. This sequence encodes CASSLTSGGWNTGELFF.

The chain carries TRBV6-5 and TRBJ2-7, with D perhaps matching TRBD2 (7 bases). This CDR3 comprises 15 residues. Germline V gene lookup returns CDR1 MNHEY and CDR2 SVGAGI. The V end lost 6 bases, the J end lost 0 bases, and 15 bases lay between the germline ends. CDR3 coding DNA: TGTGCCAGCAGCTTCGGGGGGCGACCCTCCTACGAGCAGTACTTC. This sequence encodes CASSFGGRPSYEQYF.

J is TRBJ2-3 and V is TRBV9, with 14 positions matching TRBD2. This CDR3 has 21 residues. After removal of 2 bases from V and 6 bases from J, the junction contained 20 bases not matched to a gene. Per the germline V gene, CDR1 is SGDLS and CDR2 is YYNGEE. CDR3 loop: CASSVSASVSGLAGGLDTQYF. CDR3 nucleotide sequence: TGTGCCAGCAGCGTGTCGGCAAGCGTGAGTGGACTAGCGGGGGGTTTGGATACGCAGTATTTT.

CDR3 coding DNA: TGCAGTGCTAGTCCTCCACAGGGGGCCGGGGGCTACACCTTC. It is translated as CSASPPQGAGGYTF. The chain joins TRBV20-1 to TRBJ1-2; 9 bases fit TRBD1. The CDR3 contains 14 residues. Germline V gives CDR1 DFQATT, CDR2 SNEGSKA (reference sequence). V gave up 3 bases and J gave up 8 bases; unmatched junction bases: 10.

The chain combines TRBV7-3 with TRBJ2-1; TRBD2 matches 13 bases. CDR1 is SGHTA and CDR2 is FQGTGA in the germline V gene. The V gene end was trimmed by 5 bases and the J gene end by 9 bases; junction bases not matched to a gene: 13. This CDR3 comprises 17 residues. CDR3 nucleotide sequence: TGTGCCAGCAGCCAACGAGCAGGACTAGCGGGAGACGGTGAGCAGTTCTTC. It encodes CASSQRAGLAGDGEQFF.

The chain couples TRBV19 to TRBJ2-1, with 9 nucleotides matching TRBD1. Germline CDR1 LNHDA, CDR2 SQIVND (reference sequence). The CDR3 spans 15 residues. The V gene end was trimmed by 3 bases and the J gene end by 8 bases; junction bases not matched to a gene: 8. The CDR3 is CASSMRGTGFHEQFF. DNA of the CDR3: TGTGCCAGTAGTATGAGAGGGACAGGGTTTCATGAGCAGTTCTTC. Full variable domain (remainder filled in from reference TRBV19 and TRBJ2-1): DGGITQSPKYLFRKEGQNVTLSCEQNLNHDAMYWYRQDPGQGLRLIYYSQIVNDFQKGDIAEGYSVSREKKESFPLTVTSAQKNPTAFYLCASSMRGTGFHEQFFGPGTRLTVL.

This sequence joins TRBV5-6 and TRBJ1-2; maybe TRBD1 (6 bases). CDR3 length: 15 residues. Germline V gene data show CDR1 as SGHDT and CDR2 as YYEEEE. V was pared by 1 base and J by 4 bases, with 14 bases between. The CDR3 DNA sequence: TGTGCCAGCAGCTTGCTGACCGACAGGTTCTATGGCTACACCTTC. As protein: CASSLLTDRFYGYTF.

The genes are TRBV15 and TRBJ2-3, with D unclear. There are 12 residues in the CDR3. Germline V gene data show CDR1 as LNHNV and CDR2 as YYDKDF (reference sequence). Deletions cut 5 bases from V and 0 bases from J, with 3 bases between. The CDR3 region is CATSYSTDTQYF. DNA of the CDR3: TGTGCCACCAGCTATAGCACAGATACGCAGTATTTT.

V and J are TRBV3-1 (or the pseudogene TRBV3-2) and TRBJ1-2; TRBD1 is a possible D gene (6 bases). Germline V gene sequence: CDR1 LGHDT, CDR2 YNNKEL (reference sequence). CDR3 length: 16 amino acids. The V end was cut by 2 bases, the J end by 0 bases, with 13 bases between. The CDR3 nucleotides read TGTGCCAGCAGCCAATTAACAGGGTCAGCTAACTATGGCTACACCTTC. It is translated as CASSQLTGSANYGYTF.

The CDR3 loop reads CASGGVGNTEAFF. The CDR3 bases are TGCGCCAGCGGAGGGGTTGGGAACACTGAAGCTTTCTTT. The rearrangement uses TRBV5-1 and TRBJ1-1; a possible D gene is TRBD1 (5 bases). CDR3 length equals 13 residues. V was clipped by 7 bases and J by 1 base, with 11 bases between them. Germline CDR1 reads SGHRS; CDR2 reads YFSETQ.

The chain is built from TRBV6-5 and TRBJ1-4; TRBD1 might be the D (5 bases). This CDR3 is 14 amino acids long. V dropped 6 bases and J dropped 4 bases, with 12 bases sitting between them. In germline, CDR1 is MNHEY, CDR2 SVGAGI. CDR3 region: CASRLDRVNEKLFF. Here the CDR3 DNA reads TGTGCCAGCAGACTCGACAGAGTTAATGAAAAACTGTTTTTT.

The rearrangement uses TRBV4-2 and TRBJ2-7; 8 bases are a match to TRBD1. CDR3 size: 15 residues. Germline CDR1 is LGHNA and CDR2 is YNFKEQ. J lost 3 bases, V lost 2 bases, and 6 bases had no gene match. CDR3 residues: CASSQLGQDGYEQYF. The CDR3 DNA is TGTGCCAGCAGCCAACTGGGACAGGACGGCTACGAGCAGTACTTC.

The chain uses TRBV28 and TRBJ1-5; 11 bases match TRBD1. The CDR3 runs 15 residues. V was pared by 6 bases and J by 6 bases, with 7 bases of the junction left unmatched. Germline CDR1 MDHEN, CDR2 SYDVKM. This CDR3 is CASSPGQGAVQPQHF. The CDR3 bases are TGTGCCAGCAGCCCCGGACAGGGGGCGGTTCAGCCCCAGCATTTT.

The rearrangement joins TRBV5-1 to TRBJ1-3; 9 bases line up with TRBD1. This CDR3 comprises 15 residues. Germline CDR1 and CDR2: SGHRS and YFSETQ. V was pared by 4 bases and J by 3 bases, with 5 bases of the junction left unmatched. The CDR3 DNA sequence: TGCGCCAGCAGCCCTACAGGGGGCCTTGGAAACACCATATATTTT. Protein: CASSPTGGLGNTIYF.

V gene TRBV11-3 combines with J gene TRBJ2-3, with no clear D. The length of the CDR3 is 14 residues. V was cut by 2 bases and J by 3 bases, with 9 bases left in between. The germline V gene encodes CDR1 SGHNT and CDR2 YENEEA. CDR3 nucleotides: TGTGCCAGCAGCTTAACCCCGAGAACAGATACGCAGTATTTT. Amino acid sequence: CASSLTPRTDTQYF.

This chain joins TRBV5-4 and TRBJ1-1, with D possibly TRBD1 on 5 matching bases. The ends were cut back, 5 bases at V and 8 bases at J, with 22 bases in the middle. Germline assignment: CDR1 SGHNT and CDR2 YYREEE (reference sequence). The CDR3 length is 15 residues. In DNA form, the CDR3 reads TGTGCCAGCAGTCTGGATGGGGGGGTCAGGGTGGAAGCTTTCTTT. It codes for CASSLDGGVRVEAFF.

This clone appeared once. The chain employs TRBV7-8 and TRBJ2-7, with D perhaps matching TRBD1 (5 bases). Trimming pared 0 bases from V and 0 bases from J, leaving 9 bases between. Germline V gene data show CDR1 as SGHVS and CDR2 as FQNEAQ. The CDR3 runs to 15 residues. CDR3 amino acids: CASSLAGARSYEQYF. The CDR3 coding sequence is TGTGCCAGCAGCTTAGCAGGGGCCCGCTCCTACGAGCAGTACTTC.

V usage is TRBV9 and J usage is TRBJ1-2; 9 bases match TRBD1. Per germline, CDR1 SGDLS and CDR2 YYNGEE. The CDR3 sequence is 15 residues long. Trimming at V came to 4 bases and at J to 2 bases, leaving 6 bases not matched to a gene. The CDR3 loop reads CASSPRQGENYGYTF. The CDR3 DNA sequence: TGTGCCAGCAGCCCCCGACAGGGGGAGAACTATGGCTACACCTTC.

The chain combines TRBV6-5 with TRBJ2-7; 7 bases align to TRBD1. The V segment lost 6 bases and the J segment 3 bases; nucleotides outside the gene matches: 11. Germline lookup yields CDR1 MNHEY and CDR2 SVGAGI. This CDR3 region has 15 residues. CDR3 region: CASRVTDRPNYEQYF. The CDR3, as DNA: TGTGCCAGCAGGGTTACGGACAGGCCAAACTACGAGCAGTACTTC.

The rearrangement links TRBV7-9 to TRBJ1-3; D remains ambiguous. This CDR3 is 12 amino acids long. V shed 3 bases and J shed 4 bases, with 4 bases lying between them. The germline V gene encodes CDR1 SEHNR and CDR2 FQNEAQ (reference sequence). CDR3 sequence: CASSFSGNTIYF. Here the CDR3 DNA reads TGTGCCAGCAGCTTTAGCGGAAACACCATATATTTT.

This rearrangement joins TRBV4-1 to TRBJ2-7; the match to TRBD2 covers 7 bases. Trimming took 4 bases from V and 4 from J; bases not matched to a gene: 10. Per germline, CDR1 MGHRA and CDR2 YSYEKL. The CDR3 contains 15 residues. CDR3 region: CASSPRGGEGYEQYF. CDR3 bases: TGCGCCAGCAGCCCCCGGGGAGGGGAAGGGTACGAGCAGTACTTC.

The chain is built from TRBV28 and TRBJ2-7; no reliable D call. Germline V lookup: CDR1 MDHEN, CDR2 SYDVKM. CDR3 length: 14 amino acids. V lost 3 bases, J lost 2 bases, and 11 bases lay in between. In nucleotides, the CDR3 is TGTGCCAGCAGTTTGACACTCCTCCCCTACGAGCAGTACTTC. This codes for CASSLTLLPYEQYF.

This chain connects TRBV5-1 to TRBJ1-2; a possible D gene is TRBD1 (5 bases). This CDR3 comprises 14 residues. V shed 4 bases and J shed 8 bases, with 18 bases lying between them. The germline V gene has CDR1 SGHRS and CDR2 YFSETQ. CDR3 DNA sequence: TGCGCCAGCAGCCCGACGGGTGGGGGGACGGGCTACACCTTC. This translates into CASSPTGGGTGYTF.

V usage is TRBV7-9 and J usage is TRBJ2-1; 9 bases are shared with TRBD2. With 5 bases clipped from V and 6 bases from J, the junction kept 11 bases outside the gene matches. In germline, CDR1 is SEHNR, CDR2 FQNEAQ (reference sequence). This CDR3 has 16 amino acids. Here the CDR3 reads CASSARLSGGSNEQFF. The CDR3 coding sequence is TGTGCCAGCAGCGCACGACTTAGCGGGGGCTCCAATGAGCAGTTCTTC.

The genes are TRBV10-3 and TRBJ1-5; D may be TRBD1 (5 bases). The germline V gene has CDR1 ENHRY and CDR2 SYGVKD. Trimming pared 6 bases from V and 2 bases from J, leaving 14 bases between. The CDR3 is made up of 15 amino acids. Here the CDR3 DNA reads TGTGCCATCAGGGACACCCTAGTAGGCAATCAGCCCCAGCATTTT. Translation gives CAIRDTLVGNQPQHF.